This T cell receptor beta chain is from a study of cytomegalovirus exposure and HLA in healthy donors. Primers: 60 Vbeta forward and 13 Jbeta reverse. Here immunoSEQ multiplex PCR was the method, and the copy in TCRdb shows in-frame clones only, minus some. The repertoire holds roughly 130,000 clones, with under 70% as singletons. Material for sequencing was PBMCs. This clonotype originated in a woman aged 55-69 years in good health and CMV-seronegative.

CDR3 sequence (DNA): TGTGCCAGCAGACCCACAACGAACACTGAAGCTTTCTTT. Translated: CASRPTTNTEAFF. V and J are TRBV6-1 and TRBJ1-1; D remains unclear. Trimming removed 6 bases at V and 1 base at J, with 9 bases between. The CDR3 runs to 13 residues. Germline values: CDR1 MNHNS, CDR2 SASEGT.